Presented here are 3 T cell receptor beta chains from one specimen sequenced in a study of blood T cell repertoires in COVID-19. The table came from immunoSEQ multiplex PCR; TCRdb's copy has only in-frame clones and leaves some out. In the table there are some 130,000 clones, about 78% of which are singletons. Sequenced material: peripheral blood. All receptors come from a man in his fifties or sixties who had recovered from COVID-19.

This rearrangement joins TRBV20-1 to TRBJ2-5; perhaps TRBD2 as D (5 bases). The V end lost 6 bases, the J end lost 6 bases, and 11 bases lay between the germline ends. The CDR3 length is 11 residues. CDR1 is DFQATT and CDR2 is SNEGSKA in the germline V gene (reference sequence). The CDR3 bases are TGCAGTGCAACTAGTGGGAAGACCCAGTACTTC. Translation: CSATSGKTQYF.

V and J are TRBV7-2 and TRBJ2-7; 13 bases map to TRBD2. Germline V lookup: CDR1 SGHTA, CDR2 FQGNSA. The CDR3 loop spans 15 amino acids. Trimming took 3 bases from V and 7 from J; bases not matched to a gene: 6. CDR3 bases: TGTGCCAGCAGCTTGCGGACTAGCGGGGGAGGGGAGCAGTACTTC. Protein product: CASSLRTSGGGEQYF.

The J gene is TRBJ1-2, the V gene TRBV10-3; 7 nucleotides agree with TRBD1. CDR1 and CDR2 (germline): ENHRY, SYGVKD. This CDR3 spans 15 amino acids. The ends lost 6 bases at V and 8 bases at J; junction bases unmatched: 15. The CDR3 region is CAISSTGDSRGGYTF. CDR3 nucleotide sequence: TGTGCCATCAGCAGCACCGGGGACAGTCGTGGCGGCTACACCTTC.